The 17 T cell receptor beta chains below all came from one sample that was sequenced in a study of blood T cell repertoires in COVID-19. This table comes from immunoSEQ multiplex PCR, and its TCRdb copy is limited to in-frame clones, with some not included. This table holds about 250,000 clones, 88% found once. The sequenced sample was PBMCs or T cells enriched from blood (not recorded which). These receptors were taken from a woman aged 45-65 years who had recovered from COVID-19.

This sequence joins TRBV28 and TRBJ2-4; D call uncertain. The CDR3 totals 15 residues. Germline CDR1 and CDR2: MDHEN and SYDVKM. V lost 3 bases and J lost 6, with 15 bases in between. As DNA, the CDR3 is TGTGCCAGCAGTTTTTCGGCAGGCCGGTCAAACATTCAGTACTTC. Amino acid sequence: CASSFSAGRSNIQYF.

The J gene is TRBJ2-7, the V gene TRBV27; tentatively, D is TRBD2 (5 bases). The germline V and J ends were trimmed by 6 bases and 6 bases, with 18 bases remaining between them. The CDR3 has 14 amino acids. The V gene's germline CDR1 is MNHEY and CDR2 SMNVEV (reference sequence). For the CDR3, the DNA is TGTGCCAGCAGACGTAGCGTAGGCGACGGCGAGCAGTACTTC. Protein: CASRRSVGDGEQYF.

This clone was detected once. V usage is TRBV5-1 and J usage is TRBJ2-5, with 11 bases lining up with TRBD2. J lost 2 bases, V lost 0 bases, and 3 bases had no gene match. Germline-derived CDR1 and CDR2 are SGHRS and YFSETQ. The CDR3 is 16 amino acids. The CDR3: CASSLAVAGGQETQYF. The CDR3 DNA is TGCGCCAGCAGCTTGGCGGTAGCGGGAGGGCAAGAGACCCAGTACTTC. Based on the CDR3 plus reference TRBV5-1 and TRBJ2-5, the full variable domain is KAGVTQTPRYLIKTRGQQVTLSCSPISGHRSVSWYQQTPGQGLQFLFEYFSETQRNKGNFPGRFSGRQFSNSRSEMNVSTLELGDSALYLCASSLAVAGGQETQYFGPGTRLLVL.

The chain recombines TRBV5-4 with TRBJ2-4; D uncertain. The length of the CDR3 is 13 residues. Trimming removed 4 bases from V and 0 bases from J, with 5 bases in between. CDR1 is SGHNT, CDR2 YYREEE, per germline (reference sequence). CDR3 sequence reads: CASSLLAKNIQYF. As DNA, the CDR3 is TGTGCCAGCAGCCTACTAGCCAAAAACATTCAGTACTTC.

The chain employs TRBV11-2 and TRBJ2-1, with 7 bases matching TRBD2. The CDR3 is 16 amino acids. CDR1 and CDR2 (germline): SGHAT, FQNNGV. The junction had 11 bases not matched to a gene; V was cut back by 2 bases and J by 7 bases. Here the CDR3 reads CASSLLSSGIGNEQFF. The CDR3 region has the DNA TGTGCCAGCAGCTTACTCTCCAGCGGGATCGGGAATGAGCAGTTCTTC.

The rearrangement joins TRBV28 to TRBJ1-1; D call uncertain. The CDR3 covers 11 residues. Between the trimmed V and J ends, which lost 1 base and 8 bases, there was a span of 5 bases. Germline loops: CDR1 MDHEN, CDR2 SYDVKM. The CDR3 nucleotides are TGTGCCAGCAGTTTATTGACAGAAGCTTTCTTT. As protein: CASSLLTEAFF.

The gene calls are TRBV28 and TRBJ1-1; D uncertain. V was cut by 6 bases and J by 6 bases, with 14 bases left in between. This CDR3 contains 13 residues. Germline-derived CDR1 and CDR2 are MDHEN and SYDVKM. The CDR3 loop reads CASSPPGFPEAFF. The CDR3 region has the DNA TGTGCCAGCAGCCCCCCGGGTTTCCCTGAAGCTTTCTTT.

This chain connects TRBV4-2 to TRBJ2-2; a weak D match, TRBD2 (6 bases). Germline loops: CDR1 LGHNA, CDR2 YNFKEQ. V was trimmed by 10 bases and J by 0 bases, leaving 9 bases between them. The CDR3 is 13 amino acids. The CDR3 DNA reads as TGTGCCACGGGACTCCCGAACACCGGGGAGCTGTTTTTT. Translated, it gives CATGLPNTGELFF.

The V and J genes are TRBV29-1 and TRBJ1-2; D may be TRBD1 (5 bases). Germline values: CDR1 SQVTM, CDR2 ANQGSEA. V was clipped by 6 bases and J by 7 bases, with 24 bases between them. CDR3 length: 15 amino acids. CDR3 in DNA: TGCAGCGTCCTTTTGATGGGGGGAGAGGGCTCTGGCTACACCTTC. Protein: CSVLLMGGEGSGYTF.

The chain recombines TRBV9 with TRBJ2-7; TRBD2 is a possible D gene (6 bases). This CDR3 spans 15 amino acids. CDR1 SGDLS and CDR2 YYNGEE come from the germline V gene. The V end lost 3 bases, the J end lost 3 bases, and 16 bases lay between the germline ends. CDR3 amino acids: CASSDGPGLNYEQYF. DNA for the CDR3: TGTGCCAGCAGCGACGGTCCGGGACTCAACTACGAGCAGTACTTC.

The rearrangement uses TRBV7-9 and TRBJ1-2; 7 bases agree with TRBD1. V trimming: 5 bases; J trimming: 3 bases; junction bases outside the gene matches: 3. The CDR3 runs 13 residues. Germline V CDR1 and CDR2: SEHNR, FQNEAQ (reference sequence). Here the CDR3 DNA reads TGTGCCAGCAGCGGGGACAGTTACTATGGCTACACCTTC. It yields the protein CASSGDSYYGYTF.

This clone was detected only a few times. The chain links TRBV28 to TRBJ1-1; TRBD1 might be the D (5 bases). From germline, CDR1 is MDHEN and CDR2 SYDVKM. Trimming shortened V by 6 bases and J by 8 bases, and 25 bases separated the two germline ends. CDR3 length: 16 amino acids. CDR3 bases: TGTGCCAGCAGCCAAACACCAGGGACTTCCCTTGGGGAAGCTTTCTTT. Protein product: CASSQTPGTSLGEAFF.

V gene TRBV7-2 combines with J gene TRBJ2-3; TRBD1 agrees at 8 bases. The CDR3 has 16 amino acids. CDR1 is SGHTA and CDR2 is FQGNSA in the germline V gene. V trimming: 1 base; J trimming: 1 base; junction bases outside the gene matches: 4. This CDR3 is CASSLGDRLRTDTQYF. Written as DNA, the CDR3 is TGTGCCAGCAGCTTAGGGGACAGGCTTCGCACAGATACGCAGTATTTT.

The gene calls are TRBV9 and TRBJ2-2; maybe TRBD2 (6 bases). Trimming removed 3 bases from V and 5 bases from J, with 8 bases in between. Germline V gene lookup returns CDR1 SGDLS and CDR2 YYNGEE. The CDR3 contains 13 residues. DNA for the CDR3: TGTGCCAGCAGCGCGACTAGAACCGGGGAGCTGTTTTTT. It specifies CASSATRTGELFF. The variable domain in full, with the rest retrieved from reference TRBV9 and TRBJ2-2, is DSGVTQTPKHLITATGQRVTLRCSPRSGDLSVYWYQQSLDQGLQFLIQYYNGEERAKGNILERFSAQQFPDLHSELNLSSLELGDSALYFCASSATRTGELFFGEGSRLTVL.

This clone has just a few counts. This chain joins TRBV7-6 and TRBJ1-1; TRBD1 matches at 8 bases. Trimming at V came to 0 bases and at J to 7 bases, leaving 7 bases not matched to a gene. CDR3 length equals 15 residues. Germline assignment: CDR1 SGHVS and CDR2 FNYEAQ. The CDR3 sequence is CASSLAVGGTGEAFF. For the CDR3, the DNA is TGTGCCAGCAGCTTAGCTGTAGGAGGGACAGGTGAAGCTTTCTTT.

V gene TRBV6-5 combines with J gene TRBJ1-1; 11 nucleotides agree with TRBD1. From germline, CDR1 is MNHEY and CDR2 SVGAGI. Losses at the gene ends were 11 bases for V and 6 bases for J; bases not matched to a gene: 8. The CDR3 covers 13 residues. CDR3 nucleotides: TGTGCCGCGGGGACAGGGGGTTTGTCTGAAGCTTTCTTT. This gives the protein CAAGTGGLSEAFF.

This clone was detected a few times. CDR3 sequence: CASRFYRSAGDGYTF. The CDR3 DNA reads as TGTGCCAGCAGATTTTACAGGTCGGCAGGGGATGGCTACACCTTC. V usage is TRBV6-5 and J usage is TRBJ1-2, with D possibly matching TRBD1 (6 bases). Germline CDR1 reads MNHEY; CDR2 reads SVGAGI. This CDR3 comprises 15 residues. V lost 6 bases and J lost 6, with 20 bases in between.